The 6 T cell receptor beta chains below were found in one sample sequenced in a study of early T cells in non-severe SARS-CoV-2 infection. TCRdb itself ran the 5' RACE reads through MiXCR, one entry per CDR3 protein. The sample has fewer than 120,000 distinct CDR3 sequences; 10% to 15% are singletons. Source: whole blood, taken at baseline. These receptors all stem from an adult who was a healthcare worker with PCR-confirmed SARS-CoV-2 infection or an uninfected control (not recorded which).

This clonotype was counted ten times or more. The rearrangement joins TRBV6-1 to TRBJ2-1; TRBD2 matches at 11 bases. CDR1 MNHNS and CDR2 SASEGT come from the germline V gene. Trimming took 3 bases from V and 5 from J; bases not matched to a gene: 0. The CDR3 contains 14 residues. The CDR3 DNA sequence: TGTGCCAGCAGTGATAGCGGGGGGGACAATGAGCAGTTCTTC. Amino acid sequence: CASSDSGGDNEQFF.

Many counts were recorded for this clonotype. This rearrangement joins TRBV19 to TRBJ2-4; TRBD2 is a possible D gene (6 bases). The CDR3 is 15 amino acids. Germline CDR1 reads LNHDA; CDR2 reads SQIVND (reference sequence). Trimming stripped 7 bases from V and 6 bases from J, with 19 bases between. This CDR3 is CASNTGELAGNIQYF. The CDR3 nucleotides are TGTGCCAGTAACACGGGGGAGCTGGCCGGAAACATTCAGTACTTC.

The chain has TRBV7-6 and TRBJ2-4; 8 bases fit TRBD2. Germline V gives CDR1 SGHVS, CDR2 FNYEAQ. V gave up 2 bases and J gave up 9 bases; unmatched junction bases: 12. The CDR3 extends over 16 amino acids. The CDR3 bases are TGTGCCAGCAGCTTACCCCCGGGACTAGGCCTTGGCATTCAGTACTTC. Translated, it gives CASSLPPGLGLGIQYF.

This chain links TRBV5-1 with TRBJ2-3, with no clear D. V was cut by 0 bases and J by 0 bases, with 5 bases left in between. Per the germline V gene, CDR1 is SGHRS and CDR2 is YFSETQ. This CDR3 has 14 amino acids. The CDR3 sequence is CASSLETSTDTQYF. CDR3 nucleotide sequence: TGCGCCAGCAGCTTGGAGACAAGCACAGATACGCAGTATTTT.

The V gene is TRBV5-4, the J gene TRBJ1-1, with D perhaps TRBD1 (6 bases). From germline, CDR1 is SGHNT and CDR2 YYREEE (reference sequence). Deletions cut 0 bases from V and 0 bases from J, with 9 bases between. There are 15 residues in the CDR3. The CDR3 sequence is CASSLVGDMNTEAFF. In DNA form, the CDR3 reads TGTGCCAGCAGCTTGGTGGGGGACATGAACACTGAAGCTTTCTTT.

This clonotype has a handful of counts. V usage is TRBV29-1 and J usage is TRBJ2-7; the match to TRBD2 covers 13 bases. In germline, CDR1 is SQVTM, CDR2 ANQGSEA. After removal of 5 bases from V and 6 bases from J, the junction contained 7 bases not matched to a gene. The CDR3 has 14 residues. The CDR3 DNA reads TGCAGCGTTAAGACTAGCGGGAGGCCCATCGAGCAGTACTTC. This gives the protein CSVKTSGRPIEQYF.